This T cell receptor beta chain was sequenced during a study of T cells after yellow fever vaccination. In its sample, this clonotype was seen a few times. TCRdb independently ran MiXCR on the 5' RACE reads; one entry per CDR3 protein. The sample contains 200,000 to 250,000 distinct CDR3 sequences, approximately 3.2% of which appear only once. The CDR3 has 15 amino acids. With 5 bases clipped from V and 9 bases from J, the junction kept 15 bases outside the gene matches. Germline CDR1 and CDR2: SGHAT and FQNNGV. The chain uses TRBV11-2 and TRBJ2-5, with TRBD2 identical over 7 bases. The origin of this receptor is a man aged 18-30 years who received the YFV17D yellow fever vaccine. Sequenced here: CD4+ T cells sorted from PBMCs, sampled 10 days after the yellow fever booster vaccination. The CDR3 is CASSQRDSWGRAQYF. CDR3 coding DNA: TGTGCCAGCAGCCAGAGGGACTCGTGGGGGAGGGCCCAGTACTTC.